This entry features one T cell receptor (beta chain) sequence. These data come from a study of blood T cell repertoires in COVID-19. Generated by immunoSEQ multiplex PCR, the TCRdb table keeps only in-frame clones and is missing some. This sample has 100,000 or so clones, with 75% to 85% found just once. V was clipped by 6 bases and J by 2 bases; unmatched bases: 7. The CDR3 length is 15 residues. Looked up from germline, CDR1 is SGHNT and CDR2 is YYREEE (reference sequence). The chain employs TRBV5-4 and TRBJ2-3, with 9 nucleotides matching TRBD2. The receptor's source is a woman in her 70s with acute or convalescent COVID-19. The specimen was peripheral blood. The CDR3 DNA follows: TGTGCCAGCACCCTTTCTAGCGGGGTCACAGATACGCAGTATTTT. Translating gives CASTLSSGVTDTQYF.